Sequencing of this TCR beta chain was carried out in a study of neurological immune-mediated disorders. From 15-18 subjects, every sequencing run obtained over 160 million TCR-beta sequences. TCRdb re-analysed the 5' RACE reads in MiXCR, keeping a single row per CDR3 protein. The sample carries fewer than 85,000 distinct CDR3 sequences, roughly 3.9% recorded once. Regarding the study as a whole: No expanded-clone CDR3 amino acid sequence recurred across subjects, suggesting private TCR-beta repertoires.

This clonotype was recorded many times. The target antigen is unknown. Trimming cost V 0 bases and J 4 bases, with 17 bases left between them. The CDR3 runs to 17 residues. CDR1 and CDR2 from the germline V gene are ENHRY and SYGVKD. The TCR was taken from a man aged 25 to 45 with multiple sclerosis. The chain carries TRBV10-3 and TRBJ2-3; D is unresolved. The sample consisted of PBMCs. CDR3 coding DNA: TGTGCCATCAGTGAGTCTGCCCGGGTTTCACGCTCAGATACGCAGTATTTT. Its protein is CAISESARVSRSDTQYF.